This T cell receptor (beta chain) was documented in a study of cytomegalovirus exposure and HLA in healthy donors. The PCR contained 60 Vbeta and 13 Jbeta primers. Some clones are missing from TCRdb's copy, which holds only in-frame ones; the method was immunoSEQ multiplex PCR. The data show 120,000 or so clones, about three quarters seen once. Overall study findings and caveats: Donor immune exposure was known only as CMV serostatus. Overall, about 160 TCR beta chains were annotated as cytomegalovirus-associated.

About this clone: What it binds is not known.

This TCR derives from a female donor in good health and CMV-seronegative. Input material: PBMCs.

For the CDR3, the DNA is TGTGCCAGTCGGACCGGGACAGGCAATCAGCCCCAGCATTTT. Translating gives CASRTGTGNQPQHF. This chain links TRBV6-5 with TRBJ1-5; 7 nucleotides line up with TRBD1. Germline values: CDR1 MNHEY, CDR2 SVGAGI. The V gene end was trimmed by 9 bases and the J gene end by 2 bases; junction bases not matched to a gene: 7. The CDR3 runs to 14 residues.